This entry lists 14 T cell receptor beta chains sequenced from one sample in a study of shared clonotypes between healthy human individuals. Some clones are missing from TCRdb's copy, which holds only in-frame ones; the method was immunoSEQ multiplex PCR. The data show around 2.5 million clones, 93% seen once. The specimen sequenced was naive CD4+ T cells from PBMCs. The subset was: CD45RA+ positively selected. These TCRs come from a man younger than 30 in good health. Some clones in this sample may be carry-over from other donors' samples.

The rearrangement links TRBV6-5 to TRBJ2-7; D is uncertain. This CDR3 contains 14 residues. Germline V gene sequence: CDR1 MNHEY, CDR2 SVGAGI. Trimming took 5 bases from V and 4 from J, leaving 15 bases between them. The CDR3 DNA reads TGTGCCAGCAGTCAAGGACGTAACATTTACGAGCAGTACTTC. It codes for CASSQGRNIYEQYF.

The CDR3 DNA sequence: TGTGCCAGCAGTTACTCGGGTCCCTGGGAGGGGGAGCTGTTTTTT. Translating gives CASSYSGPWEGELFF. This chain uses TRBV6-5 with TRBJ2-2; a weak D match, TRBD2 (5 bases). Germline assignment: CDR1 MNHEY and CDR2 SVGAGI. V was pared by 0 bases and J by 8 bases, with 13 bases between. The CDR3 contains 15 residues.

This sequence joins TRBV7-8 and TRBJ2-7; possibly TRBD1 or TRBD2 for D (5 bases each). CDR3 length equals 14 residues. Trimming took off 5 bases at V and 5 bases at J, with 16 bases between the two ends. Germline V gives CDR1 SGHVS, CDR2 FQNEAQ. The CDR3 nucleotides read TGTGCCAGCAGCCCGTCGGCGAGGGGCAACGAGCAGTACTTC. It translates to CASSPSARGNEQYF.

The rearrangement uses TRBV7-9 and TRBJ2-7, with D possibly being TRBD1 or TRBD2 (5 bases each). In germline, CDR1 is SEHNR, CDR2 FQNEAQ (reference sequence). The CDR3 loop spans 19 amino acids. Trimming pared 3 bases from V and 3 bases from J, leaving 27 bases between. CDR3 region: CASSFLLAGRSQRYYEQYF. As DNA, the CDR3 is TGTGCCAGCAGCTTCCTGCTTGCAGGGAGATCCCAACGATACTACGAGCAGTACTTC.

The CDR3 spells CASSPGTAETQYF. The CDR3 nucleotides read TGTGCCAGCAGCCCCGGGACCGCAGAGACCCAGTACTTC. The V call is TRBV5-6, the J call TRBJ2-5; D may correspond to TRBD1 or TRBD2 (5 bases each). V was trimmed by 4 bases and J by 4 bases, leaving 11 bases between them. The CDR3 spans 13 residues. Germline V gene sequence: CDR1 SGHDT, CDR2 YYEEEE.

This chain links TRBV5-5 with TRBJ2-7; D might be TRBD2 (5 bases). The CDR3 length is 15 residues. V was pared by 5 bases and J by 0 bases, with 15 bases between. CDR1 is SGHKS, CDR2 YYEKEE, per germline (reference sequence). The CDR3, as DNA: TGTGCCAGCAGGGTTTCCAGCGGACTCTCCTACGAGCAGTACTTC. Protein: CASRVSSGLSYEQYF.

CDR3 in amino acids: CASSPRGGVLLTDTQYF. CDR3 bases: TGTGCCAGCAGCCCGCGAGGCGGAGTCCTCCTCACAGATACGCAGTATTTT. This rearrangement joins TRBV5-5 to TRBJ2-3; no definite D call. The CDR3 extends over 17 amino acids. The V end was cut by 4 bases, the J end by 2 bases, with 20 bases between. Germline V lookup: CDR1 SGHKS, CDR2 YYEKEE (reference sequence).

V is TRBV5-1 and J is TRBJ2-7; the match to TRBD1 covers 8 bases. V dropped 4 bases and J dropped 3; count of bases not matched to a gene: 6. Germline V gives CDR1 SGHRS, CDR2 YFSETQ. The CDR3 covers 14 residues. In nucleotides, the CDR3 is TGCGCCAGCAGCACAAACAGGGGGATCTACGAGCAGTACTTC. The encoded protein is CASSTNRGIYEQYF.

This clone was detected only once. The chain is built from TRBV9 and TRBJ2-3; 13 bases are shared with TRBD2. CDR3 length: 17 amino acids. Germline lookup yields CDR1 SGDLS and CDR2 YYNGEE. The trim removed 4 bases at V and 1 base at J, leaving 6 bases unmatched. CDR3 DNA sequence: TGTGCCAGCAGCCCATCACTAGCGGGAGGGGGCACAGATACGCAGTATTTT. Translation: CASSPSLAGGGTDTQYF.

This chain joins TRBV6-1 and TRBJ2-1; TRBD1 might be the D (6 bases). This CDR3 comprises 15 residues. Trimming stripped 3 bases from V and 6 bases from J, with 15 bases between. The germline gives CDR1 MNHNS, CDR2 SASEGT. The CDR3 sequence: CASSDPPLGGNEQFF. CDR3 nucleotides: TGTGCCAGCAGTGATCCTCCATTAGGGGGCAATGAGCAGTTCTTC.

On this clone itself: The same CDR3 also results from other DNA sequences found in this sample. CDR3 amino acids: CASSLRGIQPQHF. As DNA, the CDR3 is TGTGCCAGCAGTTTGAGGGGGATTCAGCCCCAGCATTTT. This rearrangement joins TRBV28 to TRBJ1-5; D may be TRBD1 (6 bases). CDR3 length equals 13 residues. V gave up 3 bases and J gave up 6 bases, with 9 bases separating them. CDR1 and CDR2 (germline): MDHEN, SYDVKM.

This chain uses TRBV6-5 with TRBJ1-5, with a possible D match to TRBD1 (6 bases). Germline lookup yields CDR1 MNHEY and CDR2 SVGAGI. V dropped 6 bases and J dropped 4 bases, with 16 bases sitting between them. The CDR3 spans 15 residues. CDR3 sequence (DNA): TGTGCCAGCAGGTTATATAGACAGGCTAATCAGCCCCAGCATTTT. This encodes CASRLYRQANQPQHF.

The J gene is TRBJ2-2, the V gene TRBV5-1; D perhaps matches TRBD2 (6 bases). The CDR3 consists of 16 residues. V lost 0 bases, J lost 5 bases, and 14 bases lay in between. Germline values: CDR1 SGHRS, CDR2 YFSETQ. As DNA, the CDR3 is TGCGCCAGCAGCTTGGATCCGGGAGCTAAAACCGGGGAGCTGTTTTTT. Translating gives CASSLDPGAKTGELFF. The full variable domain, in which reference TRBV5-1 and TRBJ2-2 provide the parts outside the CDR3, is KAGVTQTPRYLIKTRGQQVTLSCSPISGHRSVSWYQQTPGQGLQFLFEYFSETQRNKGNFPGRFSGRQFSNSRSEMNVSTLELGDSALYLCASSLDPGAKTGELFFGEGSRLTVL.

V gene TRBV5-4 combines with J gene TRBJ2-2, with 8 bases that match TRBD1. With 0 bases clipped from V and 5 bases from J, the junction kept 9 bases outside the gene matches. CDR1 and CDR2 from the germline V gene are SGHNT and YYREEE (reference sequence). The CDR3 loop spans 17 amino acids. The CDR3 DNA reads TGTGCCAGCAGCTTGGGTTCCGCAGGGGGCCGTACCGGGGAGCTGTTTTTT. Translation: CASSLGSAGGRTGELFF.